This entry lists 21 T cell receptor beta chains sequenced from one sample in a study of T-cell memory formation after mild COVID-19. TCRdb recomputed calls from the 5' RACE reads with MiXCR, one row per CDR3 protein. The sample records about 430,000 distinct CDR3 sequences, 24% being singletons. The sequencing input was PBMCs or a T cell subset sorted from them (not recorded which). The source of these receptors is an adult woman who had mild COVID-19 (a few samples of this study predate the infection). Cell type and time point are not known.

Worth noting for this clonotype: The junction does not match germline at one end; this may be a read error. The chain joins TRBV4-2 to TRBJ1-2, with 8 bases matching TRBD1. This CDR3 has 14 amino acids. CDR1 and CDR2 (germline): LGHNA, YNFKEQ. The CDR3 nucleotides are TGTGCCAGCAGCCAAGGAGACAGGGGAAATGGCTACACATTC. Protein sequence: CASSQGDRGNGYTF.

This clonotype has only one observation. V usage is TRBV30 and J usage is TRBJ2-7; D not certain. CDR3 length equals 12 residues. CDR1 and CDR2 from the germline V gene are GTSNPN and SVGIG (reference sequence). Trimming took off 0 bases at V and 4 bases at J, with 7 bases between the two ends. CDR3 loop: CAWSVERYEQYF. The DNA of the CDR3 is TGTGCCTGGAGTGTGGAAAGGTACGAGCAGTACTTC.

The J gene is TRBJ2-7, the V gene TRBV11-2, with D hard to call. With 2 bases removed from V and 4 bases from J, the gap between germline ends came to 15 bases. This CDR3 region has 15 residues. CDR1 SGHAT and CDR2 FQNNGV come from the germline V gene. As DNA, the CDR3 is TGTGCCAGCAGCTTAATTGGGCACGGATATTACGAGCAGTACTTC. This gives the protein CASSLIGHGYYEQYF.

CDR3 region: CATSGGSGLSYNEQFF. The CDR3 DNA reads as TGTGCCACCAGTGGGGGTTCGGGCCTCTCCTACAATGAGCAGTTCTTC. V usage is TRBV24-1 and J usage is TRBJ2-1; no definite D call. V lost 5 bases to trimming and J lost 0 bases, with 13 bases between them. This CDR3 has 16 amino acids. The germline V gene has CDR1 KGHDR and CDR2 SFDVKD.

The chain joins TRBV4-2 to TRBJ2-5, with D perhaps matching TRBD2 (7 bases). This CDR3 is built from 17 residues. CDR1 and CDR2 (germline): LGHNA, YNFKEQ. Between the trimmed V and J ends, which lost 5 bases and 4 bases, there was a span of 23 bases. The CDR3 DNA sequence: TGTGCCAGCAGCGGCATCCTAGGGGGGGAGAGCGGAGAGACCCAGTACTTC. Residues: CASSGILGGESGETQYF.

This chain joins TRBV2 and TRBJ1-6; D gene uncertain. Germline CDR1 reads SNHLY; CDR2 reads FYNNEI. V was clipped by 7 bases and J by 14 bases, with 21 bases between them. The CDR3 is made up of 14 amino acids. The CDR3 loop reads CASNLGPANMALHF. In DNA, the CDR3 is TGTGCCAGCAATCTCGGACCTGCGAATATGGCCCTCCACTTT.

In its sample, this clonotype was seen a few times. The chain carries TRBV30 and TRBJ1-2; 7 bases align to TRBD1. Per the germline V gene, CDR1 is GTSNPN and CDR2 is SVGIG (reference sequence). The V and J ends lost 4 bases and 0 bases, in that order; junction bases with no gene match: 11. The CDR3 length is 16 residues. The CDR3 region is CAWMRRGHPTNYGYTF. CDR3 DNA sequence: TGTGCCTGGATGAGGAGGGGGCACCCTACTAACTATGGCTACACCTTC.

The chain combines TRBV6-1 with TRBJ2-2; TRBD1 agrees at 7 bases. The V segment lost 6 bases and the J segment 7 bases; nucleotides outside the gene matches: 8. Germline-derived CDR1 and CDR2 are MNHNS and SASEGT. CDR3 size: 14 residues. The CDR3 nucleotides read TGTGCCAGCAGGGGAACAGGGGTCGGCGGGGAGCTGTTTTTT. It is translated as CASRGTGVGGELFF.

This chain connects TRBV3-1 to TRBJ1-1, with D possibly TRBD1 on 5 matching bases. The CDR3 runs to 16 residues. V gave up 0 bases and J gave up 0 bases, with 11 bases separating them. Germline CDR1 and CDR2: LGHDT and YNNKEL (reference sequence). The CDR3 loop is CASSQDVPGVNTEAFF. CDR3 nucleotide sequence: TGTGCCAGCAGCCAAGATGTACCGGGGGTGAACACTGAAGCTTTCTTT.

This sequence joins TRBV19 and TRBJ2-1; D remains ambiguous. The CDR3 covers 14 residues. CDR1 and CDR2 (germline): LNHDA, SQIVND (reference sequence). Between the trimmed V and J ends, which lost 1 base and 10 bases, there was a span of 14 bases. DNA of the CDR3: TGTGCCAGTAGTATAGGGGCTGCACCCCAGGAGCAGTTCTTC. Encoded protein: CASSIGAAPQEQFF.

This chain joins TRBV11-3 and TRBJ2-1; 11 bases match TRBD1. The CDR3 covers 15 residues. The V gene's germline CDR1 is SGHNT and CDR2 YENEEA. Trimming cost V 3 bases and J 6 bases; bases outside gene matches: 4. The CDR3 nucleotides are TGTGCCAGCAGCTTTACTGGACAGGGGGCCAATGAGCAGTTCTTC. Residues: CASSFTGQGANEQFF.

The sample holds a few counts of this clonotype. The V and J genes are TRBV5-1 and TRBJ2-7, with no clear D. The germline gives CDR1 SGHRS, CDR2 YFSETQ. The CDR3 is made up of 11 amino acids. The germline V and J ends were trimmed by 0 bases and 9 bases, with 7 bases remaining between them. CDR3 residues: CASSLGTWQYF. The CDR3 nucleotides are TGCGCCAGCAGCTTGGGGACGTGGCAGTACTTC. Complete variable domain (other parts from reference TRBV5-1 and TRBJ2-7): KAGVTQTPRYLIKTRGQQVTLSCSPISGHRSVSWYQQTPGQGLQFLFEYFSETQRNKGNFPGRFSGRQFSNSRSEMNVSTLELGDSALYLCASSLGTWQYFGPGTRLTVT.

The rearrangement links TRBV20-1 to TRBJ1-6, with D unresolved. CDR3 length: 17 amino acids. The V gene lost 4 bases and the J gene lost 0 bases, with 16 bases spanning the gap. Germline V lookup: CDR1 DFQATT, CDR2 SNEGSKA (reference sequence). The CDR3 loop is CSAKDLTSSSYNSPLHF. Written as DNA, the CDR3 is TGCAGTGCTAAGGATCTTACCTCGAGCTCCTATAATTCACCCCTCCACTTT.

The rearrangement uses TRBV5-1 and TRBJ2-1, with TRBD2 identical over 12 bases. CDR1 is SGHRS and CDR2 is YFSETQ in the germline V gene. Germline trimming cut 3 bases from V and 4 bases from J; bases unmatched to any gene: 2. This CDR3 is 15 amino acids long. Here the CDR3 reads CASSWTSGEYNEQFF. CDR3 in DNA: TGCGCCAGCAGCTGGACTAGCGGGGAGTACAATGAGCAGTTCTTC.

This chain connects TRBV3-1 to TRBJ1-1; weak D call: TRBD1 (5 bases). The germline V gene encodes CDR1 LGHDT and CDR2 YNNKEL (reference sequence). This CDR3 is built from 15 residues. V was trimmed by 0 bases and J by 6 bases, leaving 14 bases between them. The CDR3 bases are TGTGCCAGCAGCCAAGATTTGGGCAGGGTCGCTGAAGCTTTCTTT. It is translated as CASSQDLGRVAEAFF.

The chain recombines TRBV12-3 or TRBV12-4 with TRBJ1-1; perhaps TRBD1 as D (6 bases). There are 17 residues in the CDR3. V lost 2 bases to trimming and J lost 6 bases, with 22 bases between them. CDR3 nucleotide sequence: TGTGCCAGCAGTTTAAGGCTAGAAGGGAACAGGGCGGCTGAAGCTTTCTTT. As protein: CASSLRLEGNRAAEAFF.

V usage is TRBV10-3 and J usage is TRBJ2-5; the match to TRBD1 covers 7 bases. V shed 10 bases and J 4 bases; nucleotides not matched to a gene: 3. This CDR3 region has 11 residues. Germline V gene data show CDR1 as ENHRY and CDR2 as SYGVKD. The chain's CDR3 is CATGTVETQYF. The CDR3, as DNA: TGTGCCACAGGGACAGTAGAGACCCAGTACTTC.

This clonotype occurred a few times. The V and J genes are TRBV9 and TRBJ2-1; D ambiguous. The CDR3 sequence is 12 residues long. Looked up from germline, CDR1 is SGDLS and CDR2 is YYNGEE. V dropped 0 bases and J dropped 7 bases, with 5 bases sitting between them. The CDR3, as DNA: TGTGCCAGCAGCGTAGTAAGTAATGAGCAGTTCTTC. Translating gives CASSVVSNEQFF.

This clonotype was seen a handful of times. The chain is built from TRBV11-2 and TRBJ1-6; 7 nucleotides agree with TRBD1. V dropped 5 bases and J dropped 11; count of bases not matched to a gene: 9. CDR3 length: 14 residues. Looked up from germline, CDR1 is SGHAT and CDR2 is FQNNGV. CDR3 region: CASSEGQWVAPLHF. The CDR3 nucleotides read TGTGCCAGCAGCGAGGGACAGTGGGTAGCACCCCTCCACTTT.

This clonotype was counted between two and nine times. The chain couples TRBV6-2 or TRBV6-3 to TRBJ2-1; possibly TRBD1 for D (5 bases). Germline V gene sequence: CDR1 MNHEY, CDR2 SVGEGT. The CDR3 covers 14 residues. Trimming left V 2 bases short and J 9 bases short, with 14 bases between. The DNA of the CDR3 is TGTGCCAGCAGTTACCTAAGGGGTGGCCCTGAGCAGTTCTTC. Translating it yields CASSYLRGGPEQFF.

The V call is TRBV6-5, the J call TRBJ2-3; the D gene is possibly TRBD1 (6 bases). CDR3 length: 16 residues. The germline V gene has CDR1 MNHEY and CDR2 SVGAGI. V lost 2 bases and J lost 4, with 16 bases in between. The CDR3 protein is CASSYTSGAMPDTQYF. CDR3 sequence (DNA): TGTGCCAGCAGTTACACCTCAGGGGCGATGCCAGATACGCAGTATTTT.